The source of this TCR beta chain is a study of blood T cell repertoires in COVID-19. Whole-study context: T cells, B-cell-depleted T cells, or PBMCs supplied cDNA or gDNA.

Seattle enrolled patients during active infection and tracked them longitudinally. Study processing details: Cell counts per sample came from amplifying reference gene primers. Repertoires were generated with immunoSEQ multiplex PCR, while TCRdb's copy carries only in-frame clones and drops some. Clone size and the V and J calls come from that table; the DNA yielded D and trimming. This table holds about 220,000 clones, 80% to 85% found once. V was trimmed by 0 bases and J by 2 bases, leaving 7 bases between them. The CDR3 covers 14 residues. CDR1 is SGHTA, CDR2 FQGNSA, per germline. This chain uses TRBV7-2 with TRBJ2-5; D is possibly TRBD2 (6 bases). The source is a woman between 70 and 85 years old with COVID-19, enrolled during active disease. The sequenced sample consisted of peripheral blood. CDR3: CASSLAGGQETQYF. The CDR3 DNA reads TGTGCCAGCAGCTTAGCGGGAGGTCAAGAGACCCAGTACTTC.